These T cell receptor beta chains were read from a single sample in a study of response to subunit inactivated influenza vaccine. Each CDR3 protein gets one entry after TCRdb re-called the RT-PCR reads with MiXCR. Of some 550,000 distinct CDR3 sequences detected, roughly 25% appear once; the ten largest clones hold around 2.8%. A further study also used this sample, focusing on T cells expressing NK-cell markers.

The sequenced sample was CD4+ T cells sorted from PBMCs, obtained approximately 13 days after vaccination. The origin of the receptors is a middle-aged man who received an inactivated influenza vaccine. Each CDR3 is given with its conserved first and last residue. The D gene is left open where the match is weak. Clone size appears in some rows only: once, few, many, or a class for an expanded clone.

cdr3_aa: CSASGGGQPQHF; cdr3_nt: TGCAGTGCTAGTGGGGGTGGGCAGCCCCAGCATTTT; clone_size: few; d_call: NA; v_call: TRBV20-1; j_call: TRBJ1-5
cdr3_aa: CASSPGTPGELFF; cdr3_nt: TGTGCCAGCAGCCCAGGGACACCGGGGGAGCTGTTTTTT; clone_size: NA; d_call: NA; v_call: TRBV3-1; j_call: TRBJ2-2
cdr3_aa: CASSFTSGGASYTGELFF; cdr3_nt: TGTGCCAGCAGTTTTACTAGCGGGGGGGCCTCGTACACCGGGGAGCTGTTTTTT; clone_size: NA; d_call: TRBD2; v_call: TRBV11-2; j_call: TRBJ2-2
cdr3_aa: CASSWGTKQETQYF; cdr3_nt: TGTGCCAGCAGCTGGGGGACAAAACAAGAGACCCAGTACTTC; clone_size: few; d_call: NA; v_call: TRBV5-6; j_call: TRBJ2-5
cdr3_aa: CASSIAQGETQYF; cdr3_nt: TGTGCCAGTAGTATAGCACAGGGAGAGACCCAGTACTTC; clone_size: few; d_call: NA; v_call: TRBV19; j_call: TRBJ2-5
cdr3_aa: CASSSVIKTQYF; cdr3_nt: TGTGCCAGCAGTTCGGTTATAAAGACCCAGTACTTC; clone_size: NA; d_call: NA; v_call: TRBV12-3/TRBV12-4; j_call: TRBJ2-5
cdr3_aa: CASSLGDGSGQPQHF; cdr3_nt: TGTGCCAGCAGCTTAGGAGACGGCTCAGGGCAGCCCCAGCATTTT; clone_size: NA; d_call: NA; v_call: TRBV7-9; j_call: TRBJ1-5
cdr3_aa: CASSMKQNSPLHF; cdr3_nt: TGTGCCAGTAGTATGAAGCAAAATTCACCCCTCCACTTT; clone_size: few; d_call: NA; v_call: TRBV19; j_call: TRBJ1-6
cdr3_aa: CASRERNTDTQYF; cdr3_nt: TGTGCCAGCAGAGAGCGGAACACAGATACGCAGTATTTT; clone_size: NA; d_call: NA; v_call: TRBV7-2; j_call: TRBJ2-3
cdr3_aa: CSARRGTSGDEQFF; cdr3_nt: TGCAGTGCTAGGCGCGGGACTAGCGGCGATGAGCAGTTCTTC; clone_size: few; d_call: TRBD2; v_call: TRBV20-1; j_call: TRBJ2-1
cdr3_aa: CASSGPAIDEQFF; cdr3_nt: TGCGCCAGCAGCGGACCCGCGATAGATGAGCAGTTCTTC; clone_size: few; d_call: NA; v_call: TRBV5-1; j_call: TRBJ2-1
cdr3_aa: CASSLMGAWDEQYF; cdr3_nt: TGCGCCAGCAGCTTGATGGGGGCGTGGGACGAGCAGTACTTC; clone_size: NA; d_call: NA; v_call: TRBV5-1; j_call: TRBJ2-7
cdr3_aa: CASTNRAPETQYF; cdr3_nt: TGTGCCAGCACCAACAGGGCGCCGGAGACCCAGTACTTC; clone_size: once; d_call: NA; v_call: TRBV28; j_call: TRBJ2-5
cdr3_aa: CASSAQGNEQFF; cdr3_nt: TGTGCCAGCAGCGCTCAGGGGAATGAGCAGTTCTTC; clone_size: few; d_call: NA; v_call: TRBV7-3; j_call: TRBJ2-1